In this sample, the clone carrying this T cell receptor beta chain turned up a few times. Its cognate antigen is unknown. The V end lost 3 bases, the J end lost 8 bases, and 14 bases lay between the germline ends. Per germline, CDR1 MGHRA and CDR2 YSYEKL. The CDR3 covers 15 residues. Combining a sample-barcoded 5' primer with a J-beta primer mix, a second PCR ran for roughly 7 to 12 cycles. In TCRdb, the 5' RACE reads were re-called with MiXCR into one record per CDR3 protein. The table lists hundreds of thousands of distinct CDR3 sequences, more than 55% of them singletons. This entry comes from a study of blood T cells in healthy people across ages. Findings and limits, study-wide: Both higher diversity and more naive CD4+ cells marked long-lived donors when set against aged donors.

Each sample yielded at least 6 million isolated PBMCs. This receptor was identified in a middle-aged man in good health. V is TRBV4-1 and J is TRBJ1-6; tentatively, D is TRBD1 (6 bases). The sequenced sample was blood. The CDR3 loop is CASSHPTRGYSPLHF. The CDR3 nucleotides read TGCGCCAGCAGCCATCCCACCAGGGGTTATTCACCCCTCCACTTT.